The source of this T cell receptor (beta chain) is a study of blood T cell repertoires in COVID-19. Study details: Acute-phase and convalescent COVID-19 samples originated in the United States, Italy and Spain.

This clone has a single count. Trimming at V came to 4 bases and at J to 9 bases, leaving 5 bases not matched to a gene. This CDR3 comprises 13 residues. The germline V gene has CDR1 SGDLS and CDR2 YYNGEE. The protocol was immunoSEQ multiplex PCR, while the TCRdb copy is restricted to in-frame clones and leaves out a portion. Seen here are roughly 500,000 clones, roughly 89% observed once, and the top ten hold 0.8% to 0.9%. J is TRBJ1-1 and V is TRBV9; 11 bases are shared with TRBD1. This TCR came from a man between 18 and 29 years old with COVID-19, enrolled during active disease. Material: peripheral blood. In DNA, the CDR3 is TGTGCCAGCAGCCCCCGGACAGGGGGCCAAGCTTTCTTT. Its protein is CASSPRTGGQAFF.